This TCR beta chain was captured in a study of blood T cell repertoires in COVID-19. Study as a whole: PBMCs, B-cell-depleted T cells, or T cells provided the cDNA or gDNA that made up the material.

Germline-derived CDR1 and CDR2 are ENHRY and SYGVKD. With V trimmed by 6 bases and J by 4 bases, 4 bases remained unmatched. The CDR3 is 14 residues long. Seattle-derived patients entered the study during active infection and were followed longitudinally. In the original workflow: Cell counts per sample came from amplifying reference gene primers. TCRdb's copy holds only in-frame clones and misses some; the assay was immunoSEQ multiplex PCR. That table gives V, J and clone size, and the DNA gave D and trimming. The table lists approximately 500,000 clones, about 89% of them singletons, with 7.8% in the top ten.

The chain recombines TRBV10-3 with TRBJ1-5; 9 bases align to TRBD1. Material for sequencing was peripheral blood. The sequence was collected from a woman in her fifties or sixties with COVID-19, enrolled during active disease. CDR3 nucleotide sequence: TGTGCCATCAGGGAGGGACAGGGAAATCAGCCCCAGCATTTT. Translating it yields CAIREGQGNQPQHF.